Sequencing of this T cell receptor beta chain was carried out in a study of blood T cells in healthy people across ages. CDR3 size: 12 residues. The V end lost 6 bases, the J end lost 0 bases, and 5 bases lay between the germline ends. Per the germline V gene, CDR1 is SGHRS and CDR2 is YFSETQ. A J-beta primer mix and a sample-barcoded 5' primer were used in a second PCR of roughly 7 to 12 cycles. TCRdb re-analysed the 5' RACE reads in MiXCR, keeping a single row per CDR3 protein. The sample consists of around 1.7 million distinct CDR3 sequences, roughly 27% of them appearing once. The sequenced sample was blood. The TCR sequence derives from a woman in her 30s in good health. The chain combines TRBV5-1 with TRBJ2-3; D gene uncertain. The CDR3 region is CASKESTDTQYF. The CDR3 region has the DNA TGCGCCAGCAAGGAGAGCACAGATACGCAGTATTTT.